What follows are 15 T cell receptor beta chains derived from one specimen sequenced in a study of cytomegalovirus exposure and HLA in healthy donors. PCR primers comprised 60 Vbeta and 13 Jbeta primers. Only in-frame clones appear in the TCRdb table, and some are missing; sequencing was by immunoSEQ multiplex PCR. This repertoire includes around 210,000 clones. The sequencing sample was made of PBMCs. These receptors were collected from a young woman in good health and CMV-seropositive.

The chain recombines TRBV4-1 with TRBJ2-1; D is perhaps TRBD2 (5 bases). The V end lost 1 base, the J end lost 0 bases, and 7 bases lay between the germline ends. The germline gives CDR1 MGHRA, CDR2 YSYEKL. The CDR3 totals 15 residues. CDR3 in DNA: TGCGCCAGCAGCCAAGGGAGGAGCTCCTACAATGAGCAGTTCTTC. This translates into CASSQGRSSYNEQFF.

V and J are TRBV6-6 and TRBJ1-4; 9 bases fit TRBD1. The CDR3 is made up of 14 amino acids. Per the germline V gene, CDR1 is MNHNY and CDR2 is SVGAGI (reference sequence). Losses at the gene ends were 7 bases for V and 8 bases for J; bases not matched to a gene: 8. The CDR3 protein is CASTPGTGREKLFF. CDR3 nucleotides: TGTGCCAGCACCCCCGGGACAGGGCGGGAAAAACTGTTTTTT.

CDR3 protein: CASSLQTGDETQYF. In nucleotides, the CDR3 is TGTGCCAGCTCACTTCAGACAGGGGATGAGACCCAGTACTTC. This chain connects TRBV18 to TRBJ2-5, with 8 bases aligning to TRBD1. After removal of 4 bases from V and 5 bases from J, the junction contained 6 bases not matched to a gene. Per the germline V gene, CDR1 is KGHSH and CDR2 is LQKENI. The CDR3 runs to 14 residues.

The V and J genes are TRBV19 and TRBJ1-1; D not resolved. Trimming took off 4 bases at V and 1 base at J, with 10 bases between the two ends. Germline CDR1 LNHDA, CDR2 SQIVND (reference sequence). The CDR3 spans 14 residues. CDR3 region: CASSTPVQNTEAFF. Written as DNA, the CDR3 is TGTGCCAGTAGTACCCCTGTACAGAACACTGAAGCTTTCTTT.

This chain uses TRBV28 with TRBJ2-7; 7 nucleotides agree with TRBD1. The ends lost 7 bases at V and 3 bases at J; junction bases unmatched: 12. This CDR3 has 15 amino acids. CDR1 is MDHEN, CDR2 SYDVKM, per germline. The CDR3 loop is CASTGTDLSGYEQYF. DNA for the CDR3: TGTGCCAGCACCGGGACAGACCTTTCGGGCTACGAGCAGTACTTC.

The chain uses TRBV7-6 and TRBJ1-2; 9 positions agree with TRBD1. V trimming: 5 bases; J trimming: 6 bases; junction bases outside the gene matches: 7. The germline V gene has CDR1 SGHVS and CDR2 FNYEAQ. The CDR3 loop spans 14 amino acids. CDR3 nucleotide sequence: TGTGCCAGCAGCCAAAGGGACAGGGAACATGGCTACACCTTC. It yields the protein CASSQRDREHGYTF.

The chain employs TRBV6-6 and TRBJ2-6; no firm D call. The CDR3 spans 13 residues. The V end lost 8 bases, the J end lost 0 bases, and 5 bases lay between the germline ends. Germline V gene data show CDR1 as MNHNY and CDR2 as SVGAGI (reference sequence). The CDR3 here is CASHNSGANVLTF. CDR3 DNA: TGTGCCAGCCACAACTCTGGGGCCAACGTCCTGACTTTC.

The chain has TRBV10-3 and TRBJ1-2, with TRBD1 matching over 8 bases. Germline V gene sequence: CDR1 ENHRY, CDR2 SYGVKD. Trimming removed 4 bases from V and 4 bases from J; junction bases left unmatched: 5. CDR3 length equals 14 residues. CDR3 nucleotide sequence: TGTGCCATCAGTGGGACAGGGTGGGTCTATGGCTACACCTTC. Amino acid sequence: CAISGTGWVYGYTF.

The CDR3 protein is CASSLGTDQQFF. DNA of the CDR3: TGTGCCAGCAGCTTAGGTACAGACCAGCAGTTCTTC. The V call is TRBV11-2, the J call TRBJ2-1; D uncertain. The V gene's germline CDR1 is SGHAT and CDR2 FQNNGV. This CDR3 spans 12 amino acids. Trimming removed 1 base from V and 11 bases from J, with 9 bases in between.

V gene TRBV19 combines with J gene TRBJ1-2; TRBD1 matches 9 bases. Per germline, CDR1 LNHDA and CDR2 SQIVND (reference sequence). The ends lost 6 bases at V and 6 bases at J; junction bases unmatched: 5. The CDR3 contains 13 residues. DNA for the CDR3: TGTGCCAGTAGAGGACAGGGGTCTAATGGCTACACCTTC. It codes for CASRGQGSNGYTF.

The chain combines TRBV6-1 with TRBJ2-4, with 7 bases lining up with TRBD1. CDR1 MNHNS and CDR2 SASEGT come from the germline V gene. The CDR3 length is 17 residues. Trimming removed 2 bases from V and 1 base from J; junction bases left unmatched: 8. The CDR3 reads CASSEYHVQGAKNIQYF. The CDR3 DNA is TGTGCCAGCAGTGAATATCACGTACAGGGGGCCAAAAACATTCAGTACTTC.

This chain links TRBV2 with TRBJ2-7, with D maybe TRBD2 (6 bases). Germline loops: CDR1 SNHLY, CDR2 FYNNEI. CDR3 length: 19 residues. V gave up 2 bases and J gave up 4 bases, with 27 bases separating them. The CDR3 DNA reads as TGTGCCAGCAGTGAAATAGGATCGGGGCCGGGGGACGATTTGTACGAGCAGTACTTC. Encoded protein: CASSEIGSGPGDDLYEQYF.

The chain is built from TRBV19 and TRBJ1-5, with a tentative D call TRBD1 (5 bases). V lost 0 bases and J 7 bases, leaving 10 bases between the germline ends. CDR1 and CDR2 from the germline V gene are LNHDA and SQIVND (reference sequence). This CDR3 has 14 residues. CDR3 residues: CASSIDMGGQPQHF. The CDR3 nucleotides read TGTGCCAGTAGTATAGATATGGGGGGACAGCCCCAGCATTTT.

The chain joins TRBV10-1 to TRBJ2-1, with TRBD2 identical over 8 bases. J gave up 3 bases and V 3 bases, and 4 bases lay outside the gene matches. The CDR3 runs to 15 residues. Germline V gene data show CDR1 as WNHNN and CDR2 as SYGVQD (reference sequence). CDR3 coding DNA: TGCGCCAGCAGTGAAGCGGGACTAGGCTACAATGAGCAGTTCTTC. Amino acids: CASSEAGLGYNEQFF.

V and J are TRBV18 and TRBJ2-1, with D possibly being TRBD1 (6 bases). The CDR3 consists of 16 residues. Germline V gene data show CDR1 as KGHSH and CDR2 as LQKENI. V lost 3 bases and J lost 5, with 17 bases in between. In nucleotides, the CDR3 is TGTGCCAGCTCACCTAATGCTGGGGGCAGTAACAATGAGCAGTTCTTC. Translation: CASSPNAGGSNNEQFF.